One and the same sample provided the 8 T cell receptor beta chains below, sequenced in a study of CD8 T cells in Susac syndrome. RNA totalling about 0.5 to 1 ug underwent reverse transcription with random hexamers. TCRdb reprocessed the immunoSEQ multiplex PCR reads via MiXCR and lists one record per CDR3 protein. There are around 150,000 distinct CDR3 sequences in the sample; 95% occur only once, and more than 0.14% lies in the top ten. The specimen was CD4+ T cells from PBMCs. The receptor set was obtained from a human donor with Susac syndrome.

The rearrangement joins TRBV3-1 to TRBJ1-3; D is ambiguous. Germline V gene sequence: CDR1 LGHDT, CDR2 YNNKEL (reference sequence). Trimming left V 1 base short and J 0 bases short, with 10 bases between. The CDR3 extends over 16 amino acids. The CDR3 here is CASSQGTVGSGNTIYF. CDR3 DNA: TGTGCCAGCAGCCAAGGGACTGTCGGCTCTGGAAACACCATATATTTT.

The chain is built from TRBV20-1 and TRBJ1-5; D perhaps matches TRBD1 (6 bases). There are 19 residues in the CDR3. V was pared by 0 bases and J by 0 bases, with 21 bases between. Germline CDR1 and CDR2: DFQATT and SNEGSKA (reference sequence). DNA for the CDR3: TGCAGTGCTAGAGAAGGGGTGCCCCGGGACACCTTTAGCAATCAGCCCCAGCATTTT. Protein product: CSAREGVPRDTFSNQPQHF.

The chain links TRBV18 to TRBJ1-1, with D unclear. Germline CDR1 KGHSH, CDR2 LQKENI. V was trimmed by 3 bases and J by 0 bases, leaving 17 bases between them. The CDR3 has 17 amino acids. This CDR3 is CASSPAQVGLMNTEAFF. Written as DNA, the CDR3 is TGTGCCAGCTCACCGGCCCAGGTGGGCTTAATGAACACTGAAGCTTTCTTT.

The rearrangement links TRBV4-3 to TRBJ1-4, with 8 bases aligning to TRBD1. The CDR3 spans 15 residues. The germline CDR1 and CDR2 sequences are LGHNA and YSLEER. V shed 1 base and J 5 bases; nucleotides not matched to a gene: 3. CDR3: CASSQGTGRNEKLFF. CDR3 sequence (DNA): TGCGCCAGCAGCCAAGGGACAGGGCGAAATGAAAAACTGTTTTTT.

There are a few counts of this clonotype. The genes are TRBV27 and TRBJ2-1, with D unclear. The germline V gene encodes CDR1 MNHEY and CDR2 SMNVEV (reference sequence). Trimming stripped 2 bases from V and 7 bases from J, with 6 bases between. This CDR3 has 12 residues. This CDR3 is CASSLGGNEQFF. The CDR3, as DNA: TGTGCCAGCAGTTTAGGTGGGAATGAGCAGTTCTTC.

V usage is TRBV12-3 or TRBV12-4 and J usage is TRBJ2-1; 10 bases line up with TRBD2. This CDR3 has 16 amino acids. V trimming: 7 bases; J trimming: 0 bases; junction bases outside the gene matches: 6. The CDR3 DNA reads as TGTGCCAGCACATACCCTAGCGGGAGCTCCTACAATGAGCAGTTCTTC. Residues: CASTYPSGSSYNEQFF.

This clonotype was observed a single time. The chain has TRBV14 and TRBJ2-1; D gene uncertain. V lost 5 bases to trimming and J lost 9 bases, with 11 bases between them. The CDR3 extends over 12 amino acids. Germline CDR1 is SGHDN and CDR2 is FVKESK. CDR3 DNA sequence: TGTGCCAGCAGCTCCCGGTTAGGTGAGCAGTTCTTC. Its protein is CASSSRLGEQFF.

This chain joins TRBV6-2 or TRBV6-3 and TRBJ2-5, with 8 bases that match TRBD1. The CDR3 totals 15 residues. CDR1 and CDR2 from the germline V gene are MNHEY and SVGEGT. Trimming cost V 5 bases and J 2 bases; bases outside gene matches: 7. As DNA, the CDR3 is TGTGCCAGCAGTACCGGGACAGGCGCACAAGAGACCCAGTACTTC. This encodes CASSTGTGAQETQYF.